One sample yielded the 29 T cell receptor beta chains listed below, sequenced in a study of beta chain features in type 1 diabetes. Sequenced material consisted of expressed TCRB transcripts (all of the isolated RNA was reverse transcribed). Profiling relied on immunoSEQ multiplex PCR, and the TCRdb table lists in-frame clones only, not all of them. The sample gives over 120,000 clones, around a tenth of which show up once; roughly 0.69% is in the top ten. Sequenced sample: central memory CD4+ T cells from blood. The receptors derive from a man between 18 and 35 years old in good health.

In its sample, this clone was seen a few times. Other nucleotide sequences from this sample produce the same CDR3. The CDR3 nucleotides are TGTGCCAGCAGCGTAGATCCGGGACACAACACCGGGGAGCTGTTTTTT. Protein: CASSVDPGHNTGELFF. This chain joins TRBV9 and TRBJ2-2, with a possible D match to TRBD1 (6 bases). Germline V gene lookup returns CDR1 SGDLS and CDR2 YYNGEE. CDR3 size: 16 residues. Trimming cost V 0 bases and J 2 bases, with 11 bases left between them.

The J gene is TRBJ2-5, the V gene TRBV6-1; possible D gene TRBD1, 5 bases. The V end was cut by 11 bases, the J end by 1 base, with 8 bases between. This CDR3 comprises 11 residues. CDR1 and CDR2 (germline): MNHNS, SASEGT. The CDR3 here is CAVQVQETQYF. DNA of the CDR3: TGTGCCGTACAGGTCCAAGAGACCCAGTACTTC.

This clone was counted between two and nine times. The chain combines TRBV28 with TRBJ2-1, with 7 positions matching TRBD1. CDR3 length: 12 residues. Germline V gene lookup returns CDR1 MDHEN and CDR2 SYDVKM. V lost 7 bases and J lost 8; bases outside the gene matches: 5. This CDR3 is CASTHRGDEQFF. DNA of the CDR3: TGTGCCAGCACCCACAGGGGCGATGAGCAGTTCTTC.

The chain recombines TRBV10-3 with TRBJ2-7; 7 bases align to TRBD1. V lost 6 bases, J lost 1 base, and 0 bases stayed unmatched. The germline CDR1 and CDR2 sequences are ENHRY and SYGVKD. The CDR3 totals 12 residues. In DNA form, the CDR3 reads TGTGCCATCAGGGACAGGTCCTACGAGCAGTACTTC. Amino acid sequence: CAIRDRSYEQYF.

The chain has TRBV5-6 and TRBJ1-5, with TRBD1 matching 7 bases. The CDR3 spans 16 residues. The germline V gene encodes CDR1 SGHDT and CDR2 YYEEEE. After removal of 3 bases from V and 7 bases from J, the junction contained 13 bases not matched to a gene. The CDR3 here is CASSWSTGDATQPQHF. Here the CDR3 DNA reads TGTGCCAGCAGCTGGTCCACAGGGGATGCTACCCAGCCCCAGCATTTT. Based on the CDR3 plus reference TRBV5-6 and TRBJ1-5, the full variable domain is DAGVTQSPTHLIKTRGQQVTLRCSPKSGHDTVSWYQQALGQGPQFIFQYYEEEERQRGNFPDRFSGHQFPNYSSELNVNALLLGDSALYLCASSWSTGDATQPQHFGDGTRLSIL.

The chain recombines TRBV6-5 with TRBJ1-1; D is ambiguous. There are 13 residues in the CDR3. Trimming removed 4 bases at V and 3 bases at J, with 9 bases between. Per germline, CDR1 MNHEY and CDR2 SVGAGI. The CDR3 nucleotides are TGTGCCAGCAGTTTCCAGGCAGACACTGAAGCTTTCTTT. Its translation is CASSFQADTEAFF.

This clone has more than one count but fewer than ten. The chain has TRBV18 and TRBJ2-7; 7 bases agree with TRBD1. V lost 4 bases, J lost 1 base, and 4 bases stayed unmatched. Germline V gives CDR1 KGHSH, CDR2 LQKENI. The CDR3 sequence is 14 residues long. CDR3 sequence: CASSRPGQSYEQYF. The CDR3 DNA reads as TGTGCCAGCTCACGACCGGGACAGTCCTACGAGCAGTACTTC.

This clone was found a few times. This chain links TRBV7-6 with TRBJ2-3, with D tentatively TRBD2 (6 bases). Per the germline V gene, CDR1 is SGHVS and CDR2 is FNYEAQ. The CDR3 has 14 residues. Deletions cut 3 bases from V and 2 bases from J, with 9 bases between. CDR3 nucleotides: TGTGCCAGCAGCTTCGGCGGGACCACAGATACGCAGTATTTT. Its translation is CASSFGGTTDTQYF.

CDR3 region: CASSQPGQGSEKLFF. CDR3 in DNA: TGTGCCAGCAGCCAACCTGGACAGGGGAGCGAAAAACTGTTTTTT. The chain links TRBV4-2 to TRBJ1-4; 9 bases match TRBD1. This CDR3 spans 15 amino acids. Germline V CDR1 and CDR2: LGHNA, YNFKEQ. The junction had 6 bases not matched to a gene; V was cut back by 2 bases and J by 8 bases.

J is TRBJ2-6 and V is TRBV7-9; 12 bases align to TRBD2. Looked up from germline, CDR1 is SEHNR and CDR2 is FQNEAQ (reference sequence). V trimming: 5 bases; J trimming: 2 bases; junction bases outside the gene matches: 4. There are 17 residues in the CDR3. CDR3 sequence reads: CASSRLAGGPGANVLTF. CDR3 nucleotides: TGTGCCAGCAGCCGGCTAGCGGGGGGGCCTGGGGCCAACGTCCTGACTTTC.

This chain connects TRBV4-1 to TRBJ2-1; 7 positions agree with TRBD2. This CDR3 contains 16 residues. Trimming removed 7 bases from V and 4 bases from J; junction bases left unmatched: 13. Germline V lookup: CDR1 MGHRA, CDR2 YSYEKL. The CDR3 region is CASNKQGLDSYNEQFF. In DNA form, the CDR3 reads TGCGCCAGCAACAAGCAAGGACTAGATTCGTACAATGAGCAGTTCTTC.

The sample holds a few counts of this clone. CDR3 nucleotide sequence: TGTGCCAGCAGCCCGGGGATTCGGGACTATGGCTACACCTTC. This translates into CASSPGIRDYGYTF. This sequence joins TRBV5-6 and TRBJ1-2; no reliable D call. The V gene lost 4 bases and the J gene lost 3 bases, with 13 bases spanning the gap. Germline CDR1 reads SGHDT; CDR2 reads YYEEEE. This CDR3 has 14 amino acids.

The chain carries TRBV2 and TRBJ2-2, with TRBD2 as a possible D gene (5 bases). Deletions cut 2 bases from V and 2 bases from J, with 12 bases between. The germline CDR1 and CDR2 sequences are SNHLY and FYNNEI. The CDR3 consists of 16 residues. The CDR3, as DNA: TGTGCCAGCAGTGAAAGTAGGACGGGAAACACCGGGGAGCTGTTTTTT. This gives the protein CASSESRTGNTGELFF.

The V gene is TRBV9, the J gene TRBJ1-2; D gene unclear. This CDR3 has 15 residues. Germline loops: CDR1 SGDLS, CDR2 YYNGEE. V lost 3 bases, J lost 0 bases, and 12 bases lay in between. CDR3 coding DNA: TGTGCCAGCAGCGAACGGGAGTTAGCTAACTATGGCTACACCTTC. As protein: CASSERELANYGYTF.

In this sample, this clone turned up a few times. J is TRBJ2-5 and V is TRBV28; D unclear. The CDR3 sequence is 14 residues long. CDR1 is MDHEN, CDR2 SYDVKM, per germline. Trimming stripped 10 bases from V and 1 base from J, with 16 bases between. The CDR3 DNA is TGTGCCACCAAAAAAATATACATCCAAGAGACCCAGTACTTC. Translating gives CATKKIYIQETQYF.

Only a few counts were recorded for this clone. The chain combines TRBV2 with TRBJ2-3; D uncertain. The CDR3 totals 13 residues. V was shortened by 6 bases and J by 4 bases, with 11 bases between the two germline ends. The V gene's germline CDR1 is SNHLY and CDR2 FYNNEI. The CDR3 reads CASSLYEADTQYF. CDR3 sequence (DNA): TGTGCCAGCAGCCTGTACGAGGCAGATACGCAGTATTTT.

This clone was seen only a few times. The V and J genes are TRBV4-3 and TRBJ1-1, with 9 positions matching TRBD1. In germline, CDR1 is LGHNA, CDR2 YSLEER. After removal of 0 bases from V and 5 bases from J, the junction contained 13 bases not matched to a gene. This CDR3 contains 18 residues. CDR3 residues: CASSQDRVAGQGVTEAFF. In nucleotides, the CDR3 is TGCGCCAGCAGCCAAGATAGGGTGGCGGGACAGGGCGTTACTGAAGCTTTCTTT.

This clone has more than one count but fewer than ten. The V call is TRBV7-6, the J call TRBJ2-5; 10 bases map to TRBD2. Trimming took 1 base from V and 1 from J; bases not matched to a gene: 9. The germline V gene has CDR1 SGHVS and CDR2 FNYEAQ. The CDR3 covers 18 residues. In DNA, the CDR3 is TGTGCCAGCAGCTTAGTAATAGCGGGGGGACTATTCCAAGAGACCCAGTACTTC. Its translation: CASSLVIAGGLFQETQYF. Variable domain in full (rest from reference TRBV7-6 and TRBJ2-5): GAGVSQSPRYKVTKRGQDVALRCDPISGHVSLYWYRQALGQGPEFLTYFNYEAQQDKSGLPNDRFSAERPEGSISTLTIQRTEQRDSAMYRCASSLVIAGGLFQETQYFGPGTRLLVL.

This clone was found a few times. The chain employs TRBV4-3 and TRBJ2-2; unclear D gene. V was cut by 0 bases and J by 4 bases, with 9 bases left in between. This CDR3 is 15 amino acids long. Germline V CDR1 and CDR2: LGHNA, YSLEER. The CDR3 region is CASSQEVSGTGELFF. In nucleotides, the CDR3 is TGCGCCAGCAGCCAAGAAGTCTCGGGCACCGGGGAGCTGTTTTTT.

Ten or more counts support this clone. The J gene is TRBJ2-1, the V gene TRBV5-1; 7 bases are shared with TRBD2. The length of the CDR3 is 16 residues. The trim removed 1 base at V and 0 bases at J, leaving 4 bases unmatched. CDR1 SGHRS and CDR2 YFSETQ come from the germline V gene. CDR3 in DNA: TGCGCCAGCAGCTTGCATGGCGGGGGCTCCTACAATGAGCAGTTCTTC. Translating it yields CASSLHGGGSYNEQFF.

This clone was detected a few times. This chain connects TRBV7-9 to TRBJ1-4; 9 nucleotides align to TRBD1. V shed 8 bases, J shed 5 bases, and the junction held 12 bases outside the gene matches. CDR1 is SEHNR and CDR2 is FQNEAQ in the germline V gene (reference sequence). There are 16 residues in the CDR3. The CDR3 DNA sequence: TGTGCCAGCTCCCCCCCGGGGACAGGGAGAAATGAAAAACTGTTTTTT. Amino acids: CASSPPGTGRNEKLFF.

This clone has more than one count but fewer than ten. The rearrangement uses TRBV7-9 and TRBJ2-1; tentative D call: TRBD1 (6 bases). CDR1 SEHNR and CDR2 FQNEAQ come from the germline V gene (reference sequence). This CDR3 has 12 amino acids. Trimming shortened V by 5 bases and J by 5 bases, and 7 bases separated the two germline ends. The CDR3: CASSHRDNEQFF. For the CDR3, the DNA is TGTGCCAGCAGCCACAGGGACAATGAGCAGTTCTTC.

The chain's CDR3 is CASSFGGSYEQYF. CDR3 DNA sequence: TGCGCCAGCAGCTTTGGGGGGTCCTACGAGCAGTACTTC. J is TRBJ2-7 and V is TRBV5-1, with D possibly TRBD2 on 6 matching bases. The germline V gene has CDR1 SGHRS and CDR2 YFSETQ. Between the trimmed V and J ends, which lost 2 bases and 1 base, there was a span of 7 bases. The CDR3 sequence is 13 residues long.

Details on this clone: Other DNA sequences in this specimen translate into the identical CDR3. This chain joins TRBV28 and TRBJ2-7; maybe TRBD2 (5 bases). The CDR3 is 12 amino acids. Trimming took off 6 bases at V and 4 bases at J, with 10 bases between the two ends. Germline V gene lookup returns CDR1 MDHEN and CDR2 SYDVKM. The CDR3 loop is CASSLTSYEQYF. The CDR3, as DNA: TGTGCCAGCAGCCTCACTAGTTACGAGCAGTACTTC.

This clone was seen just once. V gene TRBV19 combines with J gene TRBJ2-7, with 8 bases that match TRBD1. CDR1 is LNHDA, CDR2 SQIVND, per germline (reference sequence). This CDR3 comprises 13 residues. Losses at the gene ends were 10 bases for V and 0 bases for J; bases not matched to a gene: 5. CDR3 in DNA: TGTGCCACCGGGACAGGCACCTCCTACGAGCAGTACTTC. The encoded protein is CATGTGTSYEQYF.

This clone was detected ten times or more. This sequence joins TRBV7-9 and TRBJ2-5; D unclear. From germline, CDR1 is SEHNR and CDR2 FQNEAQ (reference sequence). This CDR3 contains 11 residues. The V end was cut by 4 bases, the J end by 3 bases, with 3 bases between. The CDR3 loop reads CASSSEETQYF. The CDR3 nucleotides read TGTGCCAGCAGCTCCGAAGAGACCCAGTACTTC.

This clone was counted only a few times. The chain recombines TRBV27 with TRBJ2-7, with 13 bases fitting TRBD2. After removal of 5 bases from V and 4 bases from J, the junction contained 5 bases not matched to a gene. This CDR3 is built from 15 residues. The V gene's germline CDR1 is MNHEY and CDR2 SMNVEV (reference sequence). CDR3 sequence (DNA): TGTGCCAGCAGTCTCCTGACTAGCGGGGGGTACGAGCAGTACTTC. Translating gives CASSLLTSGGYEQYF.

The CDR3 DNA is TGTGCCAGCAGCGTAGGAGCCCGGACTAACTACAATGAGCAGTTCTTC. Residues: CASSVGARTNYNEQFF. The rearrangement links TRBV9 to TRBJ2-1; TRBD2 is a possible D gene (6 bases). The CDR3 is 16 residues long. The V and J ends lost 0 bases and 3 bases respectively, with 13 bases between them. Looked up from germline, CDR1 is SGDLS and CDR2 is YYNGEE.

This clone occurred a few times. V usage is TRBV6-5 and J usage is TRBJ2-5; 12 bases are shared with TRBD2. The CDR3 has 16 residues. Germline CDR1 and CDR2: MNHEY and SVGAGI. With 4 bases clipped from V and 5 bases from J, the junction kept 8 bases outside the gene matches. This chain's CDR3 is CASSSPLAGGRETQYF. The CDR3 nucleotides are TGTGCCAGCAGTTCCCCACTAGCGGGGGGCCGGGAGACCCAGTACTTC.